These 4 T cell receptor beta chains were sequenced from one sample in a study of cytomegalovirus exposure and HLA in healthy donors (dated 2017 in TCRdb). The library was made by the immunoSEQ multiplex PCR assay. The multiplex PCR relied on a mix of 60 forward primers for TCR Vbeta segments and 13 reverse primers for TCR Jbeta segments. TCRdb took over this immuneACCESS table, retaining in-frame rearrangements with V and J assigned. Such tables are incomplete; in checked studies, under half of the missing clones stem from an unresolved V gene, and the remainder is unexplained. The sample includes around 130,000 clones, with roughly four fifths observed a single time. Less than 1.5% of the sample belongs to the ten largest clones. The sequenced material came from PBMCs. These receptors were obtained from a girl aged 2 to 10 in good health and CMV-seronegative.

The CDR3 reads CASSADRVVVTEAFF. The CDR3 nucleotides read TGTGCCAGCAGTGCGGACAGGGTAGTAGTCACTGAAGCTTTCTTT. V and J are TRBV6-1 and TRBJ1-1, with 8 bases matching TRBD1. This CDR3 has 15 residues. The J segment lost 4 bases and the V segment lost 4 bases, leaving 8 bases of the junction unmatched. Germline V lookup: CDR1 MNHNS, CDR2 SASEGT.

This chain links TRBV4-3 with TRBJ2-7, with 11 positions matching TRBD1. Looked up from germline, CDR1 is LGHNA and CDR2 is YSLEER. This CDR3 is built from 16 residues. Trimming at V came to 0 bases and at J to 3 bases, leaving 4 bases not matched to a gene. The CDR3 reads CASSQDQDRGLYEQYF. The CDR3, as DNA: TGCGCCAGCAGCCAAGATCAGGACAGGGGGCTCTACGAGCAGTACTTC.

The J gene is TRBJ1-4, the V gene TRBV28; D remains ambiguous. Trimming removed 6 bases at V and 8 bases at J, with 16 bases between. The CDR3 totals 14 residues. Germline CDR1 is MDHEN and CDR2 is SYDVKM. The DNA for the CDR3 is TGTGCCAGCAGCGGCATTTGGGCCCGGGAAAAACTGTTTTTT. Protein product: CASSGIWAREKLFF. The entire variable domain, with the rest obtained from reference TRBV28 and TRBJ1-4, is as follows: DVKVTQSSRYLVKRTGEKVFLECVQDMDHENMFWYRQDPGLGLRLIYFSYDVKMKEKGDIPEGYSVSREKKERFSLILESASTNQTSMYLCASSGIWAREKLFFGSGTQLSVL.

The chain has TRBV27 and TRBJ2-7; a weak D match, TRBD1 (6 bases). CDR1 is MNHEY and CDR2 is SMNVEV in the germline V gene (reference sequence). This CDR3 region has 15 residues. V was trimmed by 3 bases and J by 2 bases, leaving 14 bases between them. The CDR3 reads CASSLVRGATYEQYF. In DNA form, the CDR3 reads TGTGCCAGCAGTTTGGTCAGGGGAGCTACCTACGAGCAGTACTTC.